A selection of T cell receptor beta chains follows, all from one sample in a study of blood T cell repertoires in COVID-19. The table came from immunoSEQ multiplex PCR; TCRdb's copy has only in-frame clones and leaves some out. The table includes some 210,000 clones, roughly four fifths detected once. The specimen was peripheral blood. These receptors all come from a woman in her fifties or sixties with active or convalescent COVID-19. Both conserved end residues are part of each CDR3. The D gene is left open where the match is weak. A clone size is listed for some rows: how often the clone was seen (once, few, many), or a class if it is expanded.

CDR3nt: TGTGCCAGCACCGACAGTGGGGCCTTGGGACAGCCCCAGCATTTT; CDR3aa: CASTDSGALGQPQHF; j_gene: TRBJ1-5; abundance: .; v_gene: TRBV18; d_gene: .
CDR3nt: TGTGCCAGCAGCCGAACCGGGCCCCACAGGGGGCTAGAAAATTCACCCCTCCACTTT; CDR3aa: CASSRTGPHRGLENSPLHF; j_gene: TRBJ1-6; abundance: .; v_gene: TRBV3-1/TRBV3-2; d_gene: TRBD1
CDR3nt: TGTGCCAGCACTCCCAGGGTCATGAACACTGAAGCTTTCTTT; CDR3aa: CASTPRVMNTEAFF; j_gene: TRBJ1-1; abundance: once; v_gene: TRBV7-9; d_gene: .
CDR3nt: TGCGCCAGCAGTCATGGAGTCACAGATACGCAGTATTTT; CDR3aa: CASSHGVTDTQYF; j_gene: TRBJ2-3; abundance: .; v_gene: TRBV10-2; d_gene: .
CDR3nt: TGTGCCAGCAGCTTAAACGGAGCGGCCCATTCCACAGATACGCAGTATTTT; CDR3aa: CASSLNGAAHSTDTQYF; j_gene: TRBJ2-3; abundance: .; v_gene: TRBV7-2; d_gene: .
CDR3nt: TGTGCCAGCAGGAAGGACAGTGAAGCTTTCTTT; CDR3aa: CASRKDSEAFF; j_gene: TRBJ1-1; abundance: few; v_gene: TRBV6-5; d_gene: .
CDR3nt: TGTGCCAGTAGTCCGGGACAGCTCAGGGGGGAGCTGTTTTTT; CDR3aa: CASSPGQLRGELFF; j_gene: TRBJ2-2; abundance: few; v_gene: TRBV19; d_gene: TRBD1
CDR3nt: TGTGCTAGTACAACCGGACAGGGCCGTGGCTACACCTTC; CDR3aa: CASTTGQGRGYTF; j_gene: TRBJ1-2; abundance: .; v_gene: TRBV12-5; d_gene: TRBD1
CDR3nt: TGCGCCAGCAGCCCGACCGGGACTAGGTCCCCTGAGCAGTTCTTC; CDR3aa: CASSPTGTRSPEQFF; j_gene: TRBJ2-1; abundance: .; v_gene: TRBV5-1; d_gene: TRBD2
CDR3nt: TGTGCCAGCAGAATGGGACAGGACTCCTACGAGCAGTACTTC; CDR3aa: CASRMGQDSYEQYF; j_gene: TRBJ2-7; abundance: .; v_gene: TRBV5-4; d_gene: TRBD1
CDR3nt: TGTGCCAGCAGCGACGGACAGGGGGTCTACGGCTACACCTTC; CDR3aa: CASSDGQGVYGYTF; j_gene: TRBJ1-2; abundance: .; v_gene: TRBV6-5; d_gene: TRBD1
CDR3nt: TGTGCCAGCAGCTTGAGGGCCGGCCGCCAACCCACCCAATGGACTGAAGCTTTCTTT; CDR3aa: CASSLRAGRQPTQWTEAFF; j_gene: TRBJ1-1; abundance: .; v_gene: TRBV11-2; d_gene: .
CDR3nt: TGTGCCAGCAGTTTACGAAGGGGATACACTGAAGCTTTCTTT; CDR3aa: CASSLRRGYTEAFF; j_gene: TRBJ1-1; abundance: .; v_gene: TRBV6-5; d_gene: .
CDR3nt: TGTGCCAGCAGTGAACACCCTGAGAGCTCCTATAATTCACCCCTCCACTTT; CDR3aa: CASSEHPESSYNSPLHF; j_gene: TRBJ1-6; abundance: .; v_gene: TRBV2; d_gene: .
CDR3nt: TGCGCCAGCAGCCGGGGACAGGGGGGGACTGAAGCTTTCTTT; CDR3aa: CASSRGQGGTEAFF; j_gene: TRBJ1-1; abundance: .; v_gene: TRBV4-1; d_gene: TRBD1
CDR3nt: TGTGCCAGCAGTTTAGGGGACAGGGTGATTGGAAACACCATATATTTT; CDR3aa: CASSLGDRVIGNTIYF; j_gene: TRBJ1-3; abundance: .; v_gene: TRBV28; d_gene: TRBD1
CDR3nt: TGTGCCAGCAGCGTTAATAGCGGACGCACAGATACGCAGTATTTT; CDR3aa: CASSVNSGRTDTQYF; j_gene: TRBJ2-3; abundance: .; v_gene: TRBV9; d_gene: .
CDR3nt: TGTGCCAGTAGTATAGGTGGACAGGGGATTAACTATGGCTACACCTTC; CDR3aa: CASSIGGQGINYGYTF; j_gene: TRBJ1-2; abundance: .; v_gene: TRBV19; d_gene: TRBD1
CDR3nt: TGTGCCAGTGGGGCCGGTTGGGGAGAGACCCAGTACTTC; CDR3aa: CASGAGWGETQYF; j_gene: TRBJ2-5; abundance: .; v_gene: TRBV6-5; d_gene: .
CDR3nt: TGTGCCAGCAGCACCCAGGGACAGGAGTGGCGTTCACCCCTCCACTTT; CDR3aa: CASSTQGQEWRSPLHF; j_gene: TRBJ1-6; abundance: .; v_gene: TRBV28; d_gene: TRBD1
CDR3nt: TGTGCCAGCAGCCCCTTAGGGACAGGACCCCTGAGTGGCTACACCTTC; CDR3aa: CASSPLGTGPLSGYTF; j_gene: TRBJ1-2; abundance: .; v_gene: TRBV7-9; d_gene: TRBD1
CDR3nt: TGTGCCAGCACCGAGTCCTCCGGGACAGGTAATTCACCCCTCCACTTT; CDR3aa: CASTESSGTGNSPLHF; j_gene: TRBJ1-6; abundance: .; v_gene: TRBV5-5; d_gene: TRBD1
CDR3nt: TGCATGGGCTCCATGAACACTGAAGCTTTCTTT; CDR3aa: CMGSMNTEAFF; j_gene: TRBJ1-1; abundance: .; v_gene: TRBV20-1; d_gene: .
CDR3nt: TGTGCCAGTACCAAAATTTCCGGGACAGGTCTGGGAGGCTACACCTTC; CDR3aa: CASTKISGTGLGGYTF; j_gene: TRBJ1-2; abundance: .; v_gene: TRBV19; d_gene: TRBD1
CDR3nt: TGCGCCAGCAGCAGGCAGGTCACCGGGGGCGAGCAGTACTTC; CDR3aa: CASSRQVTGGEQYF; j_gene: TRBJ2-7; abundance: .; v_gene: TRBV5-1; d_gene: .
CDR3nt: TGTGCCAGCAGCCCACGTGGTAGCTCCTATAATTCACCCCTCCACTTT; CDR3aa: CASSPRGSSYNSPLHF; j_gene: TRBJ1-6; abundance: .; v_gene: TRBV9; d_gene: .
CDR3nt: TGTGCCAGCAGCTTAACCCAGGCGGGCTATGGCTACACCTTC; CDR3aa: CASSLTQAGYGYTF; j_gene: TRBJ1-2; abundance: .; v_gene: TRBV7-8; d_gene: .
CDR3nt: TGTGCCACCAGCAGAGATTTGGCGGGGCAGGATTCACCCCTCCACTTT; CDR3aa: CATSRDLAGQDSPLHF; j_gene: TRBJ1-6; abundance: .; v_gene: TRBV15; d_gene: .
CDR3nt: TGTGCCAGCAGCCCGACACGGGGGCAGCCCCAGCATTTT; CDR3aa: CASSPTRGQPQHF; j_gene: TRBJ1-5; abundance: .; v_gene: TRBV27; d_gene: .
CDR3nt: TGCGCCAGCAGCTTGGGACAGGGCAGAGGGAATTCACCCCTCCACTTT; CDR3aa: CASSLGQGRGNSPLHF; j_gene: TRBJ1-6; abundance: few; v_gene: TRBV5-1; d_gene: TRBD1
CDR3nt: TGTGCCAGTAGTATTTATGAGGGGGCAGATCAGCCCCAGCATTTT; CDR3aa: CASSIYEGADQPQHF; j_gene: TRBJ1-5; abundance: once; v_gene: TRBV19; d_gene: TRBD1
CDR3nt: TGTGCCAGCAGCTTGACGGGACTAGCGGGAGAAGAGACCCAGTACTTC; CDR3aa: CASSLTGLAGEETQYF; j_gene: TRBJ2-5; abundance: .; v_gene: TRBV3-1/TRBV3-2; d_gene: TRBD2
CDR3nt: TGTGCCAGCAGTGCGGGGAACTATGGCTACACCTTC; CDR3aa: CASSAGNYGYTF; j_gene: TRBJ1-2; abundance: .; v_gene: TRBV25-1; d_gene: .
CDR3nt: TGTGCCAGCGACCTGGGGACAGGGGGCGTGCGCACTGAAGCTTTCTTT; CDR3aa: CASDLGTGGVRTEAFF; j_gene: TRBJ1-1; abundance: many; v_gene: TRBV28; d_gene: TRBD1
CDR3nt: TGTGCCAGCAGCCAACCGGACACCTCCCTGGGCTACACCTTC; CDR3aa: CASSQPDTSLGYTF; j_gene: TRBJ1-2; abundance: .; v_gene: TRBV3-1/TRBV3-2; d_gene: .
CDR3nt: TGTGCCAGCAGCCGCGGGCTTGGGTTCGGAGATACGCAGTATTTT; CDR3aa: CASSRGLGFGDTQYF; j_gene: TRBJ2-3; abundance: .; v_gene: TRBV7-2; d_gene: .
CDR3nt: TGTGCCAGCAGCGTCGGCGGAGCAGGGGGCCCCCAAGAGACCCAGTACTTC; CDR3aa: CASSVGGAGGPQETQYF; j_gene: TRBJ2-5; abundance: .; v_gene: TRBV9; d_gene: TRBD1
CDR3nt: TGTGCCAGCAGCCCACAGGGGGAAGATGAGCAGTTCTTC; CDR3aa: CASSPQGEDEQFF; j_gene: TRBJ2-1; abundance: .; v_gene: TRBV6-4; d_gene: TRBD1
CDR3nt: TGTGCCAGCAGTCCGCCGAGCTCCTACAATGAGCAGTTCTTC; CDR3aa: CASSPPSSYNEQFF; j_gene: TRBJ2-1; abundance: once; v_gene: TRBV27; d_gene: .
CDR3nt: TGTGCCAGCACATCAGGGGCAGGGTACGGCTACACCTTC; CDR3aa: CASTSGAGYGYTF; j_gene: TRBJ1-2; abundance: .; v_gene: TRBV6-5; d_gene: .
CDR3nt: TGCGCCAGCAGTGGAATAGACGGCCGGAGGGAGCAGTACTTC; CDR3aa: CASSGIDGRREQYF; j_gene: TRBJ2-7; abundance: once; v_gene: TRBV10-1; d_gene: .
CDR3nt: TGTGCCAGCACCCCGACAGGGGCCCGGGATCAGCCCCAGCATTTT; CDR3aa: CASTPTGARDQPQHF; j_gene: TRBJ1-5; abundance: .; v_gene: TRBV6-5; d_gene: TRBD1
CDR3nt: TGCGCCAGCAGCCAAGACGGACCAGGACTAGGGGAGACCCAGTACTTC; CDR3aa: CASSQDGPGLGETQYF; j_gene: TRBJ2-5; abundance: .; v_gene: TRBV4-1; d_gene: TRBD2
CDR3nt: TGTGCCAGCACCCCCAATGGGGCAGCGAGAACTGAAGCTTTCTTT; CDR3aa: CASTPNGAARTEAFF; j_gene: TRBJ1-1; abundance: .; v_gene: TRBV28; d_gene: .
CDR3nt: TGTGCCAGCAGAGGACAGGGAAGCTATGGCTACACCTTC; CDR3aa: CASRGQGSYGYTF; j_gene: TRBJ1-2; abundance: .; v_gene: TRBV2; d_gene: TRBD1
CDR3nt: TGTGCCAGTAGTATTTTCGGGGGGCCGGATCAGCCCCAGCATTTT; CDR3aa: CASSIFGGPDQPQHF; j_gene: TRBJ1-5; abundance: .; v_gene: TRBV19; d_gene: .
CDR3nt: TGTGCCAGCAGCCCCATTAGCGGGGGGAGCGTCAATGAGCAGTTCTTC; CDR3aa: CASSPISGGSVNEQFF; j_gene: TRBJ2-1; abundance: .; v_gene: TRBV9; d_gene: TRBD2
CDR3nt: TGTGCCAGCAGCTCGGGACTAGCCGAAGAGACCCAGTACTTC; CDR3aa: CASSSGLAEETQYF; j_gene: TRBJ2-5; abundance: .; v_gene: TRBV11-3; d_gene: TRBD2
CDR3nt: TGCGCCAGCAGCCGACTAGCGGGAGGCACAGATACGCAGTATTTT; CDR3aa: CASSRLAGGTDTQYF; j_gene: TRBJ2-3; abundance: .; v_gene: TRBV5-1; d_gene: TRBD2
CDR3nt: TGTGCCAGCAGTTTATCCCCCGGGAGTCTAGCCAAAAACATTCAGTACTTC; CDR3aa: CASSLSPGSLAKNIQYF; j_gene: TRBJ2-4; abundance: .; v_gene: TRBV28; d_gene: .
CDR3nt: TGTGCCAGCAGCTTGGCCGGGAGACAGAGAACAACTAATGAAAAACTGTTTTTT; CDR3aa: CASSLAGRQRTTNEKLFF; j_gene: TRBJ1-4; abundance: .; v_gene: TRBV5-5; d_gene: .
CDR3nt: TGCAGTGCTAGTGACGGAGAGACCCAGTACTTC; CDR3aa: CSASDGETQYF; j_gene: TRBJ2-5; abundance: .; v_gene: TRBV20-1; d_gene: .
CDR3nt: TGTGCCACCACTGACCGGGGTGAAGCTTTCTTT; CDR3aa: CATTDRGEAFF; j_gene: TRBJ1-1; abundance: .; v_gene: TRBV24-1; d_gene: .
CDR3nt: TGCGCCAGCAGCCCCGGGACAGGGGCGAACACTGAAGCTTTCTTT; CDR3aa: CASSPGTGANTEAFF; j_gene: TRBJ1-1; abundance: few; v_gene: TRBV5-1; d_gene: TRBD1
CDR3nt: TGTGCCAGCAGTTACTCAGCAGGGCGCGGGGATCAGCCCCAGCATTTT; CDR3aa: CASSYSAGRGDQPQHF; j_gene: TRBJ1-5; abundance: .; v_gene: TRBV6-5; d_gene: .